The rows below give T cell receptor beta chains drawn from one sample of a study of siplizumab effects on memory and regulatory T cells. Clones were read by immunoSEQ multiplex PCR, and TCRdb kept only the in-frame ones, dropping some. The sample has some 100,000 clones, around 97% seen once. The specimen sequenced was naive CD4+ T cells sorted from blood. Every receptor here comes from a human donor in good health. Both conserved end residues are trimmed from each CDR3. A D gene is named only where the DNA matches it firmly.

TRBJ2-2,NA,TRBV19,ASSIVAGFGGELF
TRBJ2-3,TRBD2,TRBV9,ASSSGRAGGMVDTQY
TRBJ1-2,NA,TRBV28,ASSGTPTRGYT
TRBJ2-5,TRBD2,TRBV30,AWSVGLTSGGWETQY
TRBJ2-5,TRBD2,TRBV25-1,ASSGSGSAGGTQY
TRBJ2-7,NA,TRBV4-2,ASSQDRSLQRYEQY
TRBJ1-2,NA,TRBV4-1,ASSHDRYRGYT
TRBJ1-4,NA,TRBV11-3,ASSYRVGEKLF
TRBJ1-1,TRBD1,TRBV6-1,ASSNRGLATEAF
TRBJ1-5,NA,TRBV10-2,ASSGQGKGNQPQH
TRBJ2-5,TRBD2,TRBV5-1,ASSLGAGVGQETQY
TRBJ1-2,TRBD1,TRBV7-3,ASSPYPGTVYGYT
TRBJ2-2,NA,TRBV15,ATSRGRTDTGELF
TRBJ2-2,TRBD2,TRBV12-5,ASGLPPKTSGGASSTGELF
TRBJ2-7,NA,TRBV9,ASSVAGTGFYEQY
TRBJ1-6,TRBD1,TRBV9,ASSVGRAGTGQSPLH
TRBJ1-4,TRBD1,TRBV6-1,ASSEGTGSEKLF
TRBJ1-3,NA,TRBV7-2,ASSLLVLSGNTIY
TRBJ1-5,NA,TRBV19,ASSGGAFFNQPQH
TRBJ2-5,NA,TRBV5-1,ASRPKDYQETQY
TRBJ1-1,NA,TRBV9,ASSVGGGSTEAF
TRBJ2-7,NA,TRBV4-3,ASSLSEGFSYEQY
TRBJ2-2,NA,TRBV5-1,ASSFRDSNTGELF
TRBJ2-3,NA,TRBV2,ASSEESTDTQY
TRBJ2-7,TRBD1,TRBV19,ASRTGGNYEQY
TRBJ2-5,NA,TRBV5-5,ASSLVPLQETQY
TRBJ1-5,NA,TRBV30,AWATGNNQPQH
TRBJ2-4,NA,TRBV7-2,ASTVQGPGNIQY
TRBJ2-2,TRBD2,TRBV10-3,AISESRPSGGGELF
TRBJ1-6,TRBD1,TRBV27,ASRAGGLNSPLH
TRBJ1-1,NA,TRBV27,ASSNIMNTEAF
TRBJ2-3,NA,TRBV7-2,ASSLVMAGLGADTQY
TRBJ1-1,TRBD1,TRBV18,ASSPGDRGGKDTEAF
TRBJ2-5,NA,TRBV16,ASSPGHVETQY
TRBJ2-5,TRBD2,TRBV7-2,ASSLIGGQETQY
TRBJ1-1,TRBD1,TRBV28,ASSLGTGGANTEAF
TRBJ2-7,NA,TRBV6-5,ASSGRREQY
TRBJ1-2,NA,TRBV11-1,ASSWGESYGYT
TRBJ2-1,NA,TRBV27,ASSSSVGDEQF
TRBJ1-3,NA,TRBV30,AWSVARTGNTIY
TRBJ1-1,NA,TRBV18,ASSPLTGGTEAF
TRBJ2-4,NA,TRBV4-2,ASSQQGEGKNIQY
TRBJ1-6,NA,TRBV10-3,AISVQGDNSPLH
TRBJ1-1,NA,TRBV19,ASSISVNTEAF
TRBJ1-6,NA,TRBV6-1,ASSEEGREGRK
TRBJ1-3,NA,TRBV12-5,ASGLSAGPGNTIY
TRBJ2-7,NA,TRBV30,AWSGLQPYEQY
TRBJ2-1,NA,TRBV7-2,ASSLGGGPPYNEQF
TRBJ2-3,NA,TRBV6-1,ASIDTGLTDTQY
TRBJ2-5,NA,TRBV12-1,ASSSLDRQETQY
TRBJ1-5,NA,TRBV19,ASKRSNQPQH
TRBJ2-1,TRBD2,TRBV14,ASSQGLTSGYNEQF
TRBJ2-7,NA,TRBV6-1,ASSVLIPLGSYEQY
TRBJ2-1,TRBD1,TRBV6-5,ASSRDRDEQF
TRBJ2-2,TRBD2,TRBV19,ASISGGVSGELF
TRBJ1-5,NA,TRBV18,ASSPPGGNQPQH
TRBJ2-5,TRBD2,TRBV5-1,ASSVGLAGGQETQY
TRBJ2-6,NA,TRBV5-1,ASSLIGDGANVLT
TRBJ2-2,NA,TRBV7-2,ARQGPTNTGELF